This TCR beta chain stems from a study of cytomegalovirus exposure and HLA in healthy donors (dated by TCRdb to the late 2010s). A note on the overall study: In an earlier analysis of some 550 of the donors, approximately 260 Gb of sequence data and 117 million unique TCR beta sequences from roughly 180 million T cells were reported. An early release covering about 600 HLA-typed donors comprised around 300 gigabases of sequencing data and 85 million or so unique TCR sequences. Of the approximately 400 genotyped donors, less than 90% were placed in the genetic ancestry cluster associated with self-reported Caucasian donors. The aim of the study was to test whether cataloging public T cell receptors could identify signatures of past pathogen exposure. Using immunosequencing, the study profiled T cell repertoires from fewer than 850 subjects and related those repertoires to cytomegalovirus serostatus. A separate validation cohort of roughly 120 different subjects was used in addition to the roughly 670-subject first cohort. High-throughput TCR immunosequencing, statistical association of individual TCRs with disease status, and machine learning were combined to predict cytomegalovirus infection status. A later analysis re-examined previously published TCR beta repertoires from just over 650 donors and added high-resolution HLA genotyping to investigate patterns of TCR occurrence. Rather than drawing on any new phenotypic data, the later analysis identified candidate immune exposures from TCR beta sequences and the way those sequences occurred across donors. An earlier analysis of some 500 of the donors applied high-throughput TCR beta sequencing to assess whether each TCR beta V gene segment acted as functional or pseudogenic. Donor age, sex, ethnicity and CMV serostatus were collected together with the repertoire data. Genome-wide SNP genotypes for about 60% of the 666 donors were used in a later genetic analysis, which treated that subset as a discovery cohort. All discovery cohort repertoires had been generated using a single sequencing platform. HLA typing covered class I and class II loci at four-digit resolution. Typing coverage differed by locus: A, B, C, DRB1 and DQB1 were typed in about 629-640 donors, DQA1 in about 560, DPA1 in roughly 590, and DPB1 in around 490. A handful of DR-DQ haplotypes were handled as single units for association and clustering because linkage in the cohort was strong. On average, approximately 250,000 unique TCR beta nucleotide sequences were sequenced per donor among a few hundred genotyped donors of the cohort, with around 19% of those sequences being non-productive. On the study overall, not on this receptor specifically: Roughly uniform sequencing depth across donors was assumed in presence/absence analyses, although this assumption may not hold. A further reported finding was that TCR beta sequences accurately predicted the HLA-A and HLA-B alleles for most subjects in the first cohort. Specific HLA alleles were associated with roughly 16,000 TCR beta sequences at a false discovery rate of 0.05 in a later analysis. The authors suggested that the approach could potentially be generalized to other disease states and immunological phenotypes. Strong co-occurrence of HLA alleles, especially DR and DQ, made assigning TCR associations to individual alleles difficult. A cluster of highly shared sequence variants was judged likely to be a technical artifact of the sequencing pipeline. Most TCR sequences were seen in very few donors, while some public TCRs were found in many individuals. In a later analysis, most CMV-associated TCR beta chains were found to appear HLA-restricted, with HLA associations seemingly driven largely by CMV exposure. The classifier was reported to diagnose cytomegalovirus status with high specificity and sensitivity in both the original and validation cohorts. A later genetic analysis associated a missense DCLRE1C variant with V-gene and J-gene trimming of TCR beta chains, and an independent cohort replicated the association. Broadly in line with IMGT annotations, most TCR beta V segments showed up in productive rearrangements about 90% or about 30% of the time in an earlier analysis of a few hundred of the donors. Seventeen rarely observed V segments, including chromosome 9 orphons, were excluded from the earlier analysis of about 610 of the donors because counts were too low. In vitro tests confirmed that three of the cytomegalovirus-associated TCR beta chains recognize cytomegalovirus antigens. For the cohort, immune exposure information was limited to CMV serostatus. According to a later genetic analysis, donors in an Asian-associated ancestry cluster had fewer N-insertions in productive TCRs than the roughly 660-donor mean. In a later analysis, HLA-associated TCR beta chains showed more clonal expansion and lower generation probabilities than non-associated chains that were equally common. A later analysis reported that several top co-occurrence clusters appeared linked to parvovirus B19, influenza, CMV and Epstein-Barr virus. Because some donors lacked HLA typing at each locus, the association tests relied only on the typed subset. Linkage disequilibrium might explain the correlated functional status among segregating V segments, but an unknown experimental factor could not be ruled out. The cohort was sequenced for TCR beta chains only, and without alpha or paired-chain data the features that could be detected were limited. A total of 150 to 200 TCR beta chains were listed by the study as associated with cytomegalovirus. According to a later analysis, TCR association rates differed among HLA loci, with DRB1 alleles showing the most associated TCRs and HLA-C alleles showing the fewest. The 87-base-pair reads could not distinguish some IMGT-functional V segments, including TRBV6-2 and TRBV6-3, so those segments were excluded.

This clone was counted once. Its binding antigen is unknown. There are no base qualities to consult, and no much larger clone falls within one base. Library preparation employed the immunoSEQ multiplex PCR assay. For the multiplex PCR, a mixture combining 60 forward primers for TCR Vbeta segments and 13 reverse primers for TCR Jbeta segments was used. The CDR3 region of rearranged TCR beta genes was amplified from genomic DNA with a multiplex PCR assay. The amplified TCR beta libraries were sequenced on the Illumina HiSeq System as 87-base-pair reads. In the authors' own workflow: A later analysis counted tens of millions of unique TCR beta chains across the approximately 700 repertoires, and roughly 10 million of these chains were shared by at least two donors. Raw reads were error-corrected and collapsed into unique sequences with a nearest-neighbor algorithm that merged closely related sequences to remove PCR and sequencing errors. To assign V, D and J gene segments, CDR3 sequences were aligned to IMGT reference sequences. Each retained sequence needed at least a six-nucleotide match to both a V gene segment and a J gene segment. Rearrangements were classified as productive when the CDR3 lacked stop codons and remained in frame with V and J, and all other rearrangements were classified as non-productive. CDR3 was defined according to IMGT convention as the region running from the second conserved V-encoded cysteine to the conserved J-encoded phenylalanine. The earlier analysis of around 640 of the donors excluded sequences that lacked an unambiguous match to a single V gene segment. In an earlier analysis of roughly 600 of the donors, a V segment was called functional when productive rearrangements were above 56.7%, and segregating when the standard deviation between donors exceeded 5%. A statistical classification framework was built to diagnose cytomegalovirus status from the catalog of TCR beta chain sequences. V and J gene assignment, in a later analysis, came from comparing TCR nucleotide sequences with IMGT/GENE-DB human TR gene sequences. Using the TCRdist pipeline, a later analysis assigned CDR3 sequences along with most-parsimonious VDJ recombination scenarios. In a later analysis, every TCR beta chain was defined by the combination of its CDR3 amino acid sequence and its V-gene family, and reads without a unique V-gene family were dropped. A later analysis removed several hundred highly shared, low-generation-probability nucleotide sequences to deal with suspected cross-contamination and a sequencing artifact. In a later analysis, a clonal expansion index was calculated for each public chain from normalized within-repertoire ranks of inferred template counts. In a later analysis, generation probabilities were computed with a VDJ recombination model fitted to out-of-frame rearrangements, and the resulting probabilities were checked against IGoR. In a later analysis, TCR-TCR, TCR-HLA and TCR-CMV co-occurrence was scored with hypergeometric tests, and a repertoire-size bias correction was applied to TCR pairs. A later analysis estimated false discovery rates by permuting HLA or CMV assignments 20 times. In a later analysis, co-occurring TCRs were grouped with DBSCAN, and TCRdist sequence similarity was added when clustering was performed within HLA-allele-positive subsets. Co-occurrence clustering excluded repertoires with fewer than 30,000 or more than 120,000 public chains, plus five with anomalous nucleotide sharing. In TCRdb, the immuneACCESS table is reduced to in-frame sequences with V and J assigned. These tables do not hold every clone; where another copy was compared, an unresolved V gene accounts for under half, and the others remain unexplained. V and J calls and clone size are given by that table; D and trimming were obtained from the DNA. Recorded for this sample are a few hundred thousand clones; roughly 70% of them occurred a single time. Approximately 1.9% of the sample rests with the top ten.

In total, approximately 690 healthy bone marrow donors made up the cohort. All cohort members were sampled while nominally healthy, although unrecorded immune exposures were likely present. The donor was CMV seronegative and belonged to the group of 352 seronegative cohort members. Each donor provided a peripheral blood sample, and peripheral blood mononuclear cells were used for TCR beta sequencing. The Qiagen DNeasy Blood Extraction Kit was used to extract genomic DNA from the blood cell samples. The CDR3 sequence holds 14 residues, the cysteine and phenylalanine included. Only the CDR3 portion is preserved as DNA: 42 bases, with reading frame beginning at the first base. The CDR1 and CDR2 encoded by the germline V gene are SGHVS and FNYEAQ. Trimming removed 4 bases from V and 9 bases from J; the gene matches leave 7 bases unexplained.

The sequence was collected from a woman aged 25 to 39 in good health and CMV-seronegative. The chain couples TRBV7-6 to TRBJ2-2; TRBD1 fits 8 bases in the junction. Sequenced material: PBMCs. This receptor has the CDR3 CASSSQGAGRELFF. The nucleotide sequence is given as TGTGCCAGCAGCTCCCAGGGGGCCGGGAGGGAGCTGTTTTTT.